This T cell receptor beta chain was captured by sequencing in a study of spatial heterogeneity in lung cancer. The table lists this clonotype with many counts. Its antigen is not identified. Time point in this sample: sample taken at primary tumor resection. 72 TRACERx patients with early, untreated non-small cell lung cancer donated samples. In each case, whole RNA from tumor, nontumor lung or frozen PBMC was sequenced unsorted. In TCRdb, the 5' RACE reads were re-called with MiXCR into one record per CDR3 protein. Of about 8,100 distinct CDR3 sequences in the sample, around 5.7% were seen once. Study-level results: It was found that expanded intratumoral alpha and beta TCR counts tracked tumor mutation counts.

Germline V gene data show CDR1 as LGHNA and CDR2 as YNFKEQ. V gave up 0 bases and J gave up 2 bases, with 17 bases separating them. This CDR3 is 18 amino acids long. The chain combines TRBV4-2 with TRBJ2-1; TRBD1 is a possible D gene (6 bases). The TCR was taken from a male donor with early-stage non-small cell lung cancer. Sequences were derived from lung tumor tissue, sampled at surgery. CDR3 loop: CASSQDGGQGRPYNEQFF. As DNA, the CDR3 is TGTGCCAGCAGCCAAGATGGGGGCCAGGGGCGGCCCTACAATGAGCAGTTCTTC.